Presented here are 25 T cell receptor beta chains from one specimen sequenced in a study of glioma-infiltrating T cells (dated by TCRdb to 2016 to 2017). Sequencing used an Illumina MiSeq. The iRepertoire nested amplicon-rescue multiplex PCR (arm-PCR) platform was used to amplify TCR alpha and beta CDR3 regions from RNA. The raw public data were reprocessed by TCRdb itself: fastp quality trimming at Q25, MiXCR clonotype calling, in-frame beta chains only. Every distinct CDR3 protein forms one entry, paired with its most common genes and DNA. This sample comprises around 350,000 distinct CDR3 sequences, 41% of them detected only once. 12% of the sample goes to the ten largest clones. Input material: glioma tissue, nonneoplastic brain tissue, or PBMCs (not recorded which). The receptors here all came from a human donor with low-grade glioma or glioblastoma, undergoing nonglioma brain surgery, or in good health (not recorded which).

V gene TRBV6-4 combines with J gene TRBJ2-3; TRBD2 is a possible D gene (5 bases). Looked up from germline, CDR1 is MRHNA and CDR2 is SNTAGT. V was cut by 6 bases and J by 4 bases, with 11 bases left in between. The CDR3 totals 13 residues. Here the CDR3 reads CASRTYSADTQYF. The CDR3 DNA reads as TGTGCCAGCAGAACCTATAGCGCAGATACGCAGTATTTT.

This clonotype came up many times. The chain recombines TRBV28 with TRBJ2-7; tentatively, D is TRBD1 or TRBD2 (7 bases each). CDR1 and CDR2 (germline): MDHEN, SYDVKM. Between the trimmed V and J ends, which lost 5 bases and 3 bases, there was a span of 14 bases. CDR3 length equals 14 residues. Here the CDR3 reads CASSASGQVYEQYF. In nucleotides, the CDR3 is TGTGCCAGCAGTGCTAGCGGACAGGTCTACGAGCAGTACTTC.

This clonotype was recorded at least ten times. The chain couples TRBV20-1 to TRBJ2-1; the D gene is possibly TRBD2 (6 bases). CDR1 is DFQATT and CDR2 is SNEGSKA in the germline V gene (reference sequence). This CDR3 comprises 15 residues. Between the trimmed V and J ends, which lost 5 bases and 0 bases, there was a span of 14 bases. The CDR3 sequence: CSAPPGGLSYNEQFF. In nucleotides, the CDR3 is TGCAGTGCTCCCCCCGGGGGACTCTCCTACAATGAGCAGTTCTTC.

The DNA for the CDR3 is TGTGCCAGCAGTTTACGGGCAGGTTCCTACGAGCAGTACTTC. Translating gives CASSLRAGSYEQYF. The genes are TRBV28 and TRBJ2-7; D uncertain. Trimming removed 2 bases at V and 1 base at J, with 9 bases between. Germline V gives CDR1 MDHEN, CDR2 SYDVKM. This CDR3 is built from 14 residues.

A note on this clonotype: The conserved closing phenylalanine or tryptophan is absent in this CDR3, likely reflecting a read error. The chain joins TRBV19 to TRBJ2-3, with unresolved D. This CDR3 has 13 amino acids. V lost 2 bases and J 6 bases, leaving 9 bases between the germline ends. The germline V gene encodes CDR1 LNHDA and CDR2 SQIVND (reference sequence). In nucleotides, the CDR3 is TGTGCCAGTAGTATACAACTCTCCGATACGCAGTATTCT. Translation: CASSIQLSDTQYS.

This clonotype occurred many times. The V call is TRBV28, the J call TRBJ2-7; D is unresolved. Germline V gives CDR1 MDHEN, CDR2 SYDVKM. The CDR3 consists of 12 residues. V was cut by 2 bases and J by 7 bases, with 9 bases left in between. DNA for the CDR3: TGTGCCAGCAGTTTACCGGGTACAGAGCAGTACTTC. Translating it yields CASSLPGTEQYF. Variable domain in full (rest from reference TRBV28 and TRBJ2-7): DVKVTQSSRYLVKRTGEKVFLECVQDMDHENMFWYRQDPGLGLRLIYFSYDVKMKEKGDIPEGYSVSREKKERFSLILESASTNQTSMYLCASSLPGTEQYFGPGTRLTVT.

About this clonotype itself: Possible read error: a much larger clone is one base away. This chain joins TRBV6-2 or TRBV6-3 and TRBJ2-6; no definite D call. This CDR3 is built from 15 residues. Germline V gene sequence: CDR1 MNHEY, CDR2 SVGEGT. For the CDR3, the DNA is TGTGCCAGCAGCGACGTTCAATCTGTGGCCAACGTCCTGACTTTC. Translated: CASSDVQSVANVLTF.

The chain links TRBV7-3 to TRBJ2-2, with 7 nucleotides matching TRBD2. This CDR3 is built from 14 residues. Germline V gene lookup returns CDR1 SGHTA and CDR2 FQGTGA. V trimming: 5 bases; J trimming: 6 bases; junction bases outside the gene matches: 6. This CDR3 is CASSPKAGAGELFF. The CDR3 DNA is TGTGCCAGCAGCCCAAAGGCGGGGGCCGGGGAGCTGTTTTTT. Full variable domain (missing parts from reference TRBV7-3 and TRBJ2-2): GAGVSQTPSNKVTEKGKYVELRCDPISGHTALYWYRQSLGQGPEFLIYFQGTGAADDSGLPNDRFFAVRPEGSVSTLKIQRTERGDSAVYLCASSPKAGAGELFFGEGSRLTVL.

The chain is built from TRBV5-1 and TRBJ2-1; D is possibly TRBD2 (6 bases). The ends were cut back, 4 bases at V and 7 bases at J, with 21 bases in the middle. Germline lookup yields CDR1 SGHRS and CDR2 YFSETQ. The CDR3 is made up of 16 amino acids. The CDR3 nucleotides read TGCGCCAGCAGCCGCTATCTAGCGATATTGGGGAATGAGCAGTTCTTC. It translates to CASSRYLAILGNEQFF.

This clonotype was counted ten times or more. The chain couples TRBV6-1 to TRBJ2-1; tentatively, D is TRBD2 (5 bases). V lost 5 bases and J 4 bases, leaving 18 bases between the germline ends. CDR1 is MNHNS and CDR2 is SASEGT in the germline V gene. CDR3 length: 16 amino acids. DNA of the CDR3: TGTGCCAGCAGTTCCGTTCGGCCAGCGGATTACAATGAGCAGTTCTTC. Translating it yields CASSSVRPADYNEQFF.

Remarks on this clonotype: The junction departs from the called germline gene at one end, perhaps through a read error. The V call is TRBV6-6, the J call TRBJ2-3; D is unresolved. CDR3 length equals 13 residues. Germline V gives CDR1 MNHNY, CDR2 SVGAGI (reference sequence). CDR3 DNA sequence: TGTGCCAGCAGGCCGGGTAGCACGGATACGCAGTATTTT. Its translation: CASRPGSTDTQYF.

This clonotype was counted only a few times. The chain employs TRBV15 and TRBJ1-2; unclear D gene. This CDR3 spans 13 amino acids. CDR1 is LNHNV, CDR2 YYDKDF, per germline (reference sequence). V lost 1 base and J 3 bases, leaving 6 bases between the germline ends. Here the CDR3 reads CATSRGVYYGYTF. DNA for the CDR3: TGTGCCACCAGCAGAGGAGTCTACTATGGCTACACCTTC.

The chain couples TRBV20-1 to TRBJ1-2; TRBD1 agrees at 11 bases. CDR3 length: 12 residues. With 4 bases clipped from V and 6 bases from J, the junction kept 1 base outside the gene matches. Germline CDR1 DFQATT, CDR2 SNEGSKA (reference sequence). This CDR3 is CSAMDRGHGYTF. CDR3 coding DNA: TGCAGTGCTATGGACAGGGGGCATGGCTACACCTTC.

To note about this clonotype: A much larger clone is a single base away; this may be a read error. V and J are TRBV7-2 and TRBJ2-1; TRBD2 aligns across 7 bases. Trimming cost V 5 bases and J 8 bases; bases outside gene matches: 15. CDR3 size: 16 residues. Germline assignment: CDR1 SGHTA and CDR2 FQGNSA. The CDR3 is CASSQLGGSGMYEQFF. In DNA form, the CDR3 reads TGTGCCAGCAGCCAACTTGGGGGGAGCGGGATGTATGAGCAGTTCTTC.

The V and J genes are TRBV5-1 and TRBJ2-5; TRBD1 matches at 10 bases. From germline, CDR1 is SGHRS and CDR2 YFSETQ. The CDR3 has 16 residues. Trimming cost V 1 base and J 1 base; bases outside gene matches: 4. The CDR3 here is CASSLWGQGFQETQYF. The CDR3 DNA reads as TGCGCCAGCAGCTTGTGGGGACAGGGGTTCCAAGAGACCCAGTACTTC.

CDR3 DNA sequence: TGTGCCAGCAGCTCTAGCGGGAGGGGGAACACAGATACGCAGTATTTT. Amino acid sequence: CASSSSGRGNTDTQYF. The chain uses TRBV3-1 and TRBJ2-3; 12 bases map to TRBD2. The germline CDR1 and CDR2 sequences are LGHDT and YNNKEL (reference sequence). Trimming removed 5 bases from V and 2 bases from J; junction bases left unmatched: 5. This CDR3 has 16 residues.

In regard to this clonotype: At one end, the junction sequence differs from germline, possibly due to a read error. The rearrangement links TRBV20-1 to TRBJ2-3; D not certain. Germline values: CDR1 DFQATT, CDR2 SNEGSKA (reference sequence). The CDR3 contains 13 residues. The CDR3 reads CSARSEITDTQCF. For the CDR3, the DNA is TGCAGTGCTAGATCTGAGATCACAGATACGCAGTGTTTT.

This clonotype was recorded a few times. This clone may be a read error of a much larger clone one base away. Since no conserved phenylalanine or tryptophan closes the CDR3, a read error is the likely cause. The chain combines TRBV6-6 with TRBJ1-5; 7 bases line up with TRBD1. This CDR3 is built from 13 residues. Germline CDR1 MNHNY, CDR2 SVGAGI (reference sequence). V lost 2 bases to trimming and J lost 7 bases; unmatched junction nucleotides: 2. In DNA form, the CDR3 reads TGTGCCAGCAGTTACGCAGGGGGACAGCCCCAGCATCTT. Amino acids: CASSYAGGQPQHL.

A single count supports this clonotype. CDR3 coding DNA: TGTGCCAGCAGTTACTCCCCTAACAGGGTGAACACTGAAGCTTTCTTT. It encodes CASSYSPNRVNTEAFF. The chain joins TRBV6-6 to TRBJ1-1; perhaps TRBD1 as D (6 bases). The CDR3 contains 16 residues. The V gene's germline CDR1 is MNHNY and CDR2 SVGAGI (reference sequence). Trimming left V 0 bases short and J 0 bases short, with 11 bases between.

The V call is TRBV5-5, the J call TRBJ1-1; D is uncertain. This CDR3 region has 14 residues. Looked up from germline, CDR1 is SGHKS and CDR2 is YYEKEE (reference sequence). V was cut by 4 bases and J by 2 bases, with 12 bases left in between. CDR3 residues: CASSPWIINTEAFF. The CDR3 DNA is TGTGCCAGCAGCCCCTGGATTATCAACACTGAAGCTTTCTTT.

This chain connects TRBV10-3 to TRBJ2-3; D gene ambiguous. Germline values: CDR1 ENHRY, CDR2 SYGVKD. Trimming removed 1 base at V and 5 bases at J, with 7 bases between. The CDR3 is 13 residues long. This CDR3 reads CAISEFGKDTQYF. CDR3 in DNA: TGTGCCATCAGTGAGTTTGGCAAAGATACGCAGTATTTT.

The chain employs TRBV27 and TRBJ2-2; TRBD1 matches at 10 bases. V shed 6 bases and J 3 bases; nucleotides not matched to a gene: 13. Per germline, CDR1 MNHEY and CDR2 SMNVEV (reference sequence). This CDR3 is built from 18 residues. DNA for the CDR3: TGTGCCAGCAGCCCAATCCGGGACAGGGGAAAGGACACCGGGGAGCTGTTTTTT. Translation gives CASSPIRDRGKDTGELFF.

The chain couples TRBV5-4 to TRBJ2-1; the match to TRBD1 covers 10 bases. Trimming cost V 4 bases and J 5 bases; bases outside gene matches: 6. This CDR3 spans 15 amino acids. Germline CDR1 reads SGHNT; CDR2 reads YYREEE (reference sequence). CDR3 DNA: TGTGCCAGCAGCCTGACAGGGGGCGGGGACAATGAGCAGTTCTTC. This sequence encodes CASSLTGGGDNEQFF.

The genes are TRBV7-9 and TRBJ2-7; no firm D call. Trimming left V 0 bases short and J 7 bases short, with 16 bases between. In germline, CDR1 is SEHNR, CDR2 FQNEAQ (reference sequence). CDR3 length: 15 residues. The CDR3 loop is CASSLAHSANVEQYF. CDR3 in DNA: TGTGCCAGCAGCTTAGCTCACAGCGCAAATGTGGAGCAGTACTTC.

This chain links TRBV5-1 with TRBJ2-7, with D possibly TRBD1 on 6 matching bases. This CDR3 contains 14 residues. Germline CDR1 and CDR2: SGHRS and YFSETQ. V lost 7 bases, J lost 4 bases, and 18 bases lay in between. This CDR3 is CASGSTQGLYEQYF. The CDR3 nucleotides read TGCGCCAGCGGCTCCACACAGGGTTTGTACGAGCAGTACTTC. Together with reference TRBV5-1 and TRBJ2-7, the CDR3 gives the full variable domain: KAGVTQTPRYLIKTRGQQVTLSCSPISGHRSVSWYQQTPGQGLQFLFEYFSETQRNKGNFPGRFSGRQFSNSRSEMNVSTLELGDSALYLCASGSTQGLYEQYFGPGTRLTVT.